Below, 28 T cell receptor beta chains from the same sample are listed, as sequenced in a study of T cell responses to AZD1222 COVID-19 vaccine. Assay: immunoSEQ multiplex PCR; the TCRdb copy retains only in-frame clones and omits some. The table lists around 200,000 clones, 80% to 90% of them singletons, with approximately 8% in the top ten. The specimen was peripheral blood, collected on day 0 of AZD1222 vaccination. The receptors come from an adult in good health.

The chain links TRBV7-2 to TRBJ1-4, with D possibly matching TRBD1 (5 bases). This CDR3 contains 14 residues. From germline, CDR1 is SGHTA and CDR2 FQGNSA. Trimming removed 8 bases from V and 1 base from J, with 11 bases in between. In DNA form, the CDR3 reads TGTGCCAGCGGCGCTGGGGGAACTAATGAAAAACTGTTTTTT. It translates to CASGAGGTNEKLFF.

This sequence joins TRBV7-3 and TRBJ1-6; perhaps TRBD1 as D (6 bases). This CDR3 contains 13 residues. V lost 5 bases to trimming and J lost 7 bases, with 9 bases between them. Germline V gene sequence: CDR1 SGHTA, CDR2 FQGTGA. The CDR3: CASSVDRNSPLHF. As DNA, the CDR3 is TGTGCCAGCAGCGTCGACAGGAATTCACCCCTCCACTTT.

The chain couples TRBV19 to TRBJ1-1; TRBD1 aligns across 10 bases. This CDR3 region has 15 residues. Germline assignment: CDR1 LNHDA and CDR2 SQIVND (reference sequence). The ends lost 4 bases at V and 5 bases at J; junction bases unmatched: 7. Written as DNA, the CDR3 is TGTGCCAGTAGTACCAACGGACAGGGGGGTACTGAAGCTTTCTTT. Translated, it gives CASSTNGQGGTEAFF.

The J gene is TRBJ2-3, the V gene TRBV6-5; the D is unclear. Trimming took off 5 bases at V and 1 base at J, with 7 bases between the two ends. This CDR3 is 13 amino acids long. Germline assignment: CDR1 MNHEY and CDR2 SVGAGI. CDR3 nucleotide sequence: TGTGCCAGCAGTAGGACGGGCACAGATACGCAGTATTTT. Its translation is CASSRTGTDTQYF.

The V call is TRBV6-1, the J call TRBJ1-5; TRBD1 might be the D (6 bases). V was shortened by 0 bases and J by 2 bases, with 14 bases between the two germline ends. Germline V gene data show CDR1 as MNHNS and CDR2 as SASEGT. The CDR3 sequence is 17 residues long. For the CDR3, the DNA is TGTGCCAGCAGTGAAGCTTTATACAGGGTTGGCAATCAGCCCCAGCATTTT. Translation: CASSEALYRVGNQPQHF.

The genes are TRBV5-1 and TRBJ1-2, with D maybe TRBD1 (5 bases). V was pared by 0 bases and J by 7 bases, with 13 bases between. This CDR3 spans 14 amino acids. Germline V CDR1 and CDR2: SGHRS, YFSETQ. The CDR3 loop is CASSLGTYGAGYTF. The CDR3, as DNA: TGCGCCAGCAGCTTGGGGACATACGGGGCTGGCTACACCTTC.

The rearrangement links TRBV28 to TRBJ1-3, with 8 nucleotides matching TRBD1. V lost 4 bases to trimming and J lost 7 bases; unmatched junction nucleotides: 3. Germline V gene data show CDR1 as MDHEN and CDR2 as SYDVKM. This CDR3 contains 13 residues. In DNA, the CDR3 is TGTGCCAGCAGTTCCAGGGGGCACAACACCATATATTTT. It specifies CASSSRGHNTIYF.

The rearrangement links TRBV5-5 to TRBJ1-2, with TRBD1 as a possible D gene (6 bases). The germline V and J ends were trimmed by 4 bases and 6 bases, with 13 bases remaining between them. CDR3 size: 13 residues. The germline gives CDR1 SGHKS, CDR2 YYEKEE (reference sequence). The CDR3 is CASSPQGADGYTF. The CDR3 DNA reads TGTGCCAGCAGCCCACAGGGCGCAGATGGCTACACCTTC.

V gene TRBV6-5 combines with J gene TRBJ1-2; D is unclear. The germline V gene has CDR1 MNHEY and CDR2 SVGAGI. V shed 5 bases and J shed 6 bases, with 13 bases lying between them. This CDR3 is built from 13 residues. The CDR3 coding sequence is TGTGCCAGCAGTAACCGGAACGATCATGGCTACACCTTC. It translates to CASSNRNDHGYTF.

Only one count was recorded for this clone. This chain connects TRBV24-1 to TRBJ2-2, with 11 bases matching TRBD1. V shed 4 bases, J shed 4 bases, and the junction held 4 bases outside the gene matches. CDR1 is KGHDR and CDR2 is SFDVKD in the germline V gene. This CDR3 has 16 amino acids. The CDR3 here is CATSDRTGGITGELFF. The DNA for the CDR3 is TGTGCCACCAGTGACCGGACAGGGGGCATCACCGGGGAGCTGTTTTTT.

The rearrangement uses TRBV12-3 or TRBV12-4 and TRBJ1-5; no reliable D call. V lost 5 bases to trimming and J lost 5 bases, with 7 bases between them. This CDR3 region has 12 residues. The DNA for the CDR3 is TGTGCCAGCAGTGCTCGTTATCAGCCCCAGCATTTT. Its translation is CASSARYQPQHF.

This clone appeared once. The chain combines TRBV3-1 (or the pseudogene TRBV3-2) with TRBJ2-3; weak D call: TRBD1 (6 bases). Trimming removed 0 bases at V and 0 bases at J, with 13 bases between. There are 17 residues in the CDR3. The germline V gene has CDR1 LGHDT and CDR2 YNNKEL (reference sequence). DNA for the CDR3: TGTGCCAGCAGCCAAGACTCGGACAGATCTAGCACAGATACGCAGTATTTT. It specifies CASSQDSDRSSTDTQYF.

This chain links TRBV7-6 with TRBJ2-3; D might be TRBD1 (7 bases). V dropped 5 bases and J dropped 5 bases, with 20 bases sitting between them. Germline assignment: CDR1 SGHVS and CDR2 FNYEAQ. The CDR3 runs to 16 residues. CDR3 DNA sequence: TGTGCCAGCAGCCTAGGGGATAGGGGGGACAGAGATACGCAGTATTTT. This codes for CASSLGDRGDRDTQYF.

The V call is TRBV5-8, the J call TRBJ1-5; the D gene is possibly TRBD1 (6 bases). The CDR3 loop spans 16 amino acids. Germline lookup yields CDR1 SGHTS and CDR2 YDEGEE. Trimming stripped 0 bases from V and 0 bases from J, with 10 bases between. CDR3: CASSLGGQYSNQPQHF. DNA for the CDR3: TGTGCCAGCAGCTTGGGAGGACAGTATAGCAATCAGCCCCAGCATTTT.

This chain joins TRBV3-1 (or the pseudogene TRBV3-2) and TRBJ1-1; the match to TRBD1 covers 9 bases. V was clipped by 3 bases and J by 5 bases; unmatched bases: 1. This CDR3 has 13 residues. The V gene's germline CDR1 is LGHDT and CDR2 YNNKEL (reference sequence). The CDR3 DNA reads TGTGCCAGCAGCCACGACAGGGGGACTGAAGCTTTCTTT. As protein: CASSHDRGTEAFF.

This chain links TRBV5-1 with TRBJ1-1; D may be TRBD1 (5 bases). This CDR3 spans 14 amino acids. The V and J ends lost 4 bases and 1 base respectively, with 11 bases between them. Germline V gene data show CDR1 as SGHRS and CDR2 as YFSETQ. CDR3 region: CASSLRTWNTEAFF. For the CDR3, the DNA is TGCGCCAGCAGCCTTCGGACATGGAACACTGAAGCTTTCTTT. The complete variable domain, with remaining parts taken from reference TRBV5-1 and TRBJ1-1, reads KAGVTQTPRYLIKTRGQQVTLSCSPISGHRSVSWYQQTPGQGLQFLFEYFSETQRNKGNFPGRFSGRQFSNSRSEMNVSTLELGDSALYLCASSLRTWNTEAFFGQGTRLTVV.

This sequence joins TRBV7-3 and TRBJ2-3; D is unresolved. The CDR3 runs 15 residues. V was clipped by 2 bases and J by 0 bases, with 9 bases between them. CDR1 and CDR2 (germline): SGHTA, FQGTGA. CDR3 sequence (DNA): TGTGCCAGCAGCTTACGGCCGGATAGCACAGATACGCAGTATTTT. Translated, it gives CASSLRPDSTDTQYF.

The V gene is TRBV10-3, the J gene TRBJ2-7; 11 nucleotides line up with TRBD2. This CDR3 has 14 amino acids. CDR1 and CDR2 (germline): ENHRY, SYGVKD. The junction had 9 bases not matched to a gene; V was cut back by 10 bases and J by 4 bases. CDR3 protein: CATCAGLAEYEQYF. For the CDR3, the DNA is TGTGCCACGTGCGCGGGACTAGCGGAATACGAGCAGTACTTC.

The sample holds one count of this clone. V and J are TRBV9 and TRBJ2-7; D may correspond to TRBD1 or TRBD2 (5 bases each). The CDR3 spans 15 residues. The germline gives CDR1 SGDLS, CDR2 YYNGEE. V was shortened by 0 bases and J by 4 bases, with 14 bases between the two germline ends. CDR3 protein: CASSVALGEPYEQYF. CDR3 DNA: TGTGCCAGCAGCGTAGCTCTGGGGGAACCTTACGAGCAGTACTTC.

This chain uses TRBV5-1 with TRBJ1-6; no firm D call. V dropped 3 bases and J dropped 7 bases, with 11 bases sitting between them. This CDR3 spans 14 amino acids. Germline V gene sequence: CDR1 SGHRS, CDR2 YFSETQ. The CDR3 reads CASSSGTVNSPLHF. The CDR3 bases are TGCGCCAGCAGCTCCGGAACCGTAAATTCACCCCTCCACTTT.

V is TRBV7-9 and J is TRBJ2-3; 12 nucleotides match TRBD1. The germline V gene encodes CDR1 SEHNR and CDR2 FQNEAQ (reference sequence). V lost 5 bases to trimming and J lost 3 bases; unmatched junction nucleotides: 3. The CDR3 contains 15 residues. The CDR3 nucleotides are TGTGCCAGCAGCGGGGGACAGGGGGCAACAGATACGCAGTATTTT. Encoded protein: CASSGGQGATDTQYF.

The chain links TRBV6-6 to TRBJ1-6; maybe TRBD1 (6 bases). The CDR3 has 15 residues. Germline values: CDR1 MNHNY, CDR2 SVGAGI (reference sequence). Between the trimmed V and J ends, which lost 2 bases and 7 bases, there was a span of 12 bases. The CDR3 coding sequence is TGTGCCAGCAGTTACGCGGGGGCTCAGAATTCACCCCTCCACTTT. Translation gives CASSYAGAQNSPLHF.

This chain links TRBV2 with TRBJ1-6; tentative D call: TRBD1 (6 bases). The CDR3 spans 13 residues. V dropped 10 bases and J dropped 10 bases, with 17 bases sitting between them. From germline, CDR1 is SNHLY and CDR2 FYNNEI. CDR3 nucleotide sequence: TGTGCCACTGCGACCAGGGGAACCTCACCCCTCCACTTT. This encodes CATATRGTSPLHF.

Written as DNA, the CDR3 is TGCGCCAGCCCATCAAAGACCCAGTACTTC. It codes for CASPSKTQYF. The rearrangement uses TRBV5-1 and TRBJ2-5; the D is unclear. CDR3 length: 10 residues. V was shortened by 7 bases and J by 6 bases, with 7 bases between the two germline ends. The germline V gene has CDR1 SGHRS and CDR2 YFSETQ.

The chain recombines TRBV6-5 with TRBJ1-1, with D maybe TRBD1 (6 bases). The CDR3 has 14 amino acids. The germline gives CDR1 MNHEY, CDR2 SVGAGI. Trimming took off 4 bases at V and 0 bases at J, with 9 bases between the two ends. The CDR3 DNA follows: TGTGCCAGCAGTTTACGGGGGCTGAACACTGAAGCTTTCTTT. Amino acid sequence: CASSLRGLNTEAFF.

The V call is TRBV4-2, the J call TRBJ1-1; D is ambiguous. This CDR3 has 13 residues. V gave up 4 bases and J gave up 7 bases, with 13 bases separating them. Germline CDR1 and CDR2: LGHNA and YNFKEQ. DNA of the CDR3: TGTGCCAGCAGCCCCCCCCCGCGGAGTGAAGCTTTCTTT. Translation: CASSPPPRSEAFF.

This clone was recorded only once. V usage is TRBV9 and J usage is TRBJ2-3; D is undetermined. With 0 bases removed from V and 5 bases from J, the gap between germline ends came to 4 bases. Germline V gene lookup returns CDR1 SGDLS and CDR2 YYNGEE. The length of the CDR3 is 12 residues. Here the CDR3 reads CASSVDLDTQYF. The CDR3 DNA sequence: TGTGCCAGCAGCGTAGATCTAGATACGCAGTATTTT.

This chain links TRBV28 with TRBJ2-1; 12 nucleotides match TRBD2. The CDR3 consists of 19 residues. CDR1 and CDR2 from the germline V gene are MDHEN and SYDVKM. Unmatched junction bases numbered 16, after V lost 5 bases and J lost 5 bases. The CDR3 nucleotides read TGTGCCAGCAGTCAACTAGCGGGGGGCAAGCTCGGGCGTAACAATGAGCAGTTCTTC. This sequence encodes CASSQLAGGKLGRNNEQFF.